The 15 T cell receptor beta chains in this list originate from one sample, sequenced in a study of regulatory T cells in long-lasting Graves disease. Investigators prepared the TCR beta libraries by applying iRepertoire HTBI primers and Arm-PCR of CDR3 regions. TCRdb fed the multiplex PCR reads into MiXCR, producing one record per CDR3 protein. The profile shows under 350,000 distinct CDR3 sequences, around 20% of them singletons. Time point noted: persistent/refractory GD, antithyroid drugs over 5 years with positive TRAb. From RNA extracted from PBMCs, the TCR library was made. This specimen consisted of peripheral blood mononuclear cells (PBMCs), obtained when the disease was refractory, from a patient treated with antithyroid drugs. These receptors were collected from a female donor with Graves disease.

This clonotype was detected many times. The chain links TRBV7-3 to TRBJ2-7; no clear D. The CDR3 has 13 residues. The V and J ends lost 3 bases and 4 bases respectively, with 10 bases between them. Germline V gene lookup returns CDR1 SGHTA and CDR2 FQGTGA. Here the CDR3 reads CASSFDWGYEQYF. For the CDR3, the DNA is TGTGCCAGCAGCTTCGATTGGGGATACGAGCAGTACTTC.

The chain joins TRBV20-1 to TRBJ2-2; 13 nucleotides match TRBD2. J lost 7 bases, V lost 6 bases, and 8 bases had no gene match. The CDR3 has 15 amino acids. Germline CDR1 reads DFQATT; CDR2 reads SNEGSKA (reference sequence). The CDR3 reads CSARTSGRVGGELFF. CDR3 nucleotides: TGCAGTGCCAGGACTAGCGGGAGAGTTGGCGGGGAGCTGTTTTTT.

This clonotype has ten or more counts. V and J are TRBV11-2 and TRBJ1-2; the D gene is possibly TRBD1 (5 bases). Germline-derived CDR1 and CDR2 are SGHAT and FQNNGV. Deletions cut 5 bases from V and 6 bases from J, with 13 bases between. CDR3 size: 13 residues. The CDR3: CASSLFGGNGYTF. In DNA form, the CDR3 reads TGTGCCAGCAGCCTCTTTGGGGGGAATGGCTACACCTTC.

The table lists this clonotype with a few counts. The chain combines TRBV7-2 with TRBJ2-1; no reliable D call. Per the germline V gene, CDR1 is SGHTA and CDR2 is FQGNSA. V was clipped by 5 bases and J by 6 bases, with 17 bases between them. The CDR3 totals 15 residues. CDR3 nucleotide sequence: TGTGCCAGCAGCCCCCGGACGGACGGTACCAATGAGCAGTTCTTC. The encoded protein is CASSPRTDGTNEQFF. Complete variable domain (other parts from reference TRBV7-2 and TRBJ2-1): GAGVSQSPSNKVTEKGKDVELRCDPISGHTALYWYRQSLGQGLEFLIYFQGNSAPDKSGLPSDRFSAERTGGSVSTLTIQRTQQEDSAVYLCASSPRTDGTNEQFFGPGTRLTVL.

This clonotype was seen only a few times. V gene TRBV7-9 combines with J gene TRBJ2-7, with a possible D match to TRBD1 (6 bases). CDR3 length: 12 amino acids. V lost 5 bases to trimming and J lost 6 bases, with 11 bases between them. CDR1 and CDR2 from the germline V gene are SEHNR and FQNEAQ (reference sequence). CDR3 nucleotides: TGTGCCAGCAGCCGCCCAGGGGTCGAGCAGTACTTC. It codes for CASSRPGVEQYF.

This clonotype was counted only a few times. The rearrangement uses TRBV4-1 and TRBJ2-7; perhaps TRBD2 as D (6 bases). The CDR3 runs to 14 residues. V lost 0 bases and J 5 bases, leaving 11 bases between the germline ends. Germline lookup yields CDR1 MGHRA and CDR2 YSYEKL. The CDR3 loop is CASSQDLGGDEQYF. The CDR3 DNA follows: TGCGCCAGCAGCCAAGATCTGGGAGGCGACGAGCAGTACTTC.

The rearrangement joins TRBV6-1 to TRBJ1-1; tentative D call: TRBD1 (5 bases). Germline V gene data show CDR1 as MNHNS and CDR2 as SASEGT. This CDR3 has 16 residues. Trimming took off 8 bases at V and 0 bases at J, with 19 bases between the two ends. The CDR3 region is CASWARLAGMNTEAFF. The DNA for the CDR3 is TGTGCCAGCTGGGCACGTTTGGCAGGGATGAACACTGAAGCTTTCTTT.

V gene TRBV28 combines with J gene TRBJ2-5; D might be TRBD1 (6 bases). Trimming stripped 4 bases from V and 2 bases from J, with 14 bases between. This CDR3 is built from 15 residues. The V gene's germline CDR1 is MDHEN and CDR2 SYDVKM. In DNA form, the CDR3 reads TGTGCCAGCAGTTCCCTAGACAGGCTACAAGAGACCCAGTACTTC. This encodes CASSSLDRLQETQYF.

The chain carries TRBV7-9 and TRBJ1-1, with 7 bases lining up with TRBD1. Germline trimming cut 3 bases from V and 1 base from J; bases unmatched to any gene: 5. Germline V gene sequence: CDR1 SEHNR, CDR2 FQNEAQ (reference sequence). The CDR3 sequence is 15 residues long. In nucleotides, the CDR3 is TGTGCCAGCAGCTTGGGCAGGGGGGGGAACACTGAAGCTTTCTTT. Its protein is CASSLGRGGNTEAFF.

The CDR3 protein is CASMSGARNHGELFF. The CDR3 coding sequence is TGTGCCAGCATGTCGGGGGCGCGCAATCACGGGGAGCTGTTTTTT. The V and J genes are TRBV28 and TRBJ2-2; D may match TRBD1 or TRBD2 (6 bases each). The length of the CDR3 is 15 residues. Trimming left V 7 bases short and J 7 bases short, with 19 bases between. Germline V gene sequence: CDR1 MDHEN, CDR2 SYDVKM.

This clonotype came up many times. The rearrangement uses TRBV10-1 and TRBJ2-2; 12 positions match TRBD2. The CDR3 is 15 amino acids. Germline loops: CDR1 WNHNN, CDR2 SYGVQD (reference sequence). Trimming cost V 6 bases and J 6 bases; bases outside gene matches: 5. CDR3 sequence reads: CASSPGLAGPGELFF. CDR3 bases: TGCGCCAGCAGCCCCGGACTAGCGGGACCCGGGGAGCTGTTTTTT.

Note on this clonotype: A much larger clonotype is one base distant, so this may be a read error. The chain has TRBV6-1 and TRBJ2-2; no clear D. This CDR3 has 14 residues. V lost 7 bases to trimming and J lost 2 bases, with 11 bases between them. Germline CDR1 and CDR2: MNHNS and SASEGT. In nucleotides, the CDR3 is TGTGCCAGCACTGGCTCCGATAACACCGGGGAGCTGTTTTTT. It translates to CASTGSDNTGELFF.

On this clonotype: A much bigger clone sits one base away, suggesting this may be a read error. The rearrangement joins TRBV28 to TRBJ2-5; 8 nucleotides line up with TRBD2. The CDR3 contains 15 residues. The trim removed 6 bases at V and 5 bases at J, leaving 11 bases unmatched. The germline CDR1 and CDR2 sequences are MDHEN and SYDVKM. CDR3 sequence reads: CASRPSSGSWETQYF. In DNA form, the CDR3 reads TGTGCCAGCAGACCTTCAAGCGGGAGCTGGGAGACCCAGTACTTC.

This clonotype occurred a few times. The chain is built from TRBV6-2 or TRBV6-3 and TRBJ1-1; TRBD1 matches 8 bases. From germline, CDR1 is MNHEY and CDR2 SVGEGT. V shed 2 bases, J shed 1 base, and the junction held 6 bases outside the gene matches. The CDR3 has 16 amino acids. CDR3 amino acids: CASSYGLGQANTEAFF. In DNA form, the CDR3 reads TGTGCCAGCAGTTACGGTCTGGGACAGGCGAACACTGAAGCTTTCTTT.

The chain couples TRBV7-2 to TRBJ2-2, with 7 bases identical to TRBD2. Looked up from germline, CDR1 is SGHTA and CDR2 is FQGNSA. J gave up 1 base and V 4 bases, and 6 bases lay outside the gene matches. CDR3 length: 16 residues. The CDR3 nucleotides are TGTACCAGCAGCTCCGCACCTAGCGGGAACACCGGGGAGCTGTTTTTT. Encoded protein: CTSSSAPSGNTGELFF. Full variable domain (outside the CDR3, taken from reference TRBV7-2 and TRBJ2-2): GAGVSQSPSNKVTEKGKDVELRCDPISGHTALYWYRQSLGQGLEFLIYFQGNSAPDKSGLPSDRFSAERTGGSVSTLTIQRTQQEDSAVYLCTSSSAPSGNTGELFFGEGSRLTVL.